The present entry profiles one T cell receptor (beta chain) with its context. Antigen: not known. Isolation of CD4+ naive, central memory, regulatory and stem cell-like memory cells was achieved by sorting via CD45RO/CCR7/CD25/CD127/CD95/CD27. This CDR3 comprises 14 residues. Germline CDR1 is MNHEY and CDR2 is SMNVEV (reference sequence). Trimming left V 5 bases short and J 6 bases short, with 14 bases between. Isolated RNA was reverse transcribed in full, so expressed TCRB transcripts were sequenced. Sequenced by immunoSEQ multiplex PCR; TCRdb stores in-frame clones only, minus some. The sample carries 250,000 or so clones, approximately 13% recorded once. The data stem from a study of beta chain features in type 1 diabetes. Overall study context: Examination covered under 120 million sorted cells spanning all samples. Study findings and constraints: In all four CD4+ subsets, TCRB CDR3 length was significantly, moderately reduced in type 1 diabetes. Fewer insertions but more deletions were seen at VDJ junctions in type 1 diabetes patients. A closer apparent resemblance between naive, central memory and Treg TCRB repertoires was seen in patients than in healthy donors.

This receptor was obtained from a man aged 25-45 years with type 1 diabetes. Source material: naive CD4+ T cells from blood. The chain uses TRBV27 and TRBJ2-4, with D perhaps matching TRBD1 (5 bases). In nucleotides, the CDR3 is TGTGCCAGCAGTCCCCGAAGGGGCGGAAACATTCAGTACTTC. Its protein product is CASSPRRGGNIQYF.